A selection of T cell receptor beta chains follows, all from one sample in a study of blood T cell repertoires in COVID-19. Some clones are missing from TCRdb's copy, which holds only in-frame ones; the method was immunoSEQ multiplex PCR. Of about 260,000 clones listed, approximately 88% are singletons. The sample consisted of peripheral blood. These receptors were collected from a woman between 65 and 79 years old with COVID-19, enrolled during active disease. CDR3s include the opening cysteine and the closing phenylalanine or tryptophan. The order of the fields is V gene, CDR3 length, J gene, clone size, D gene, CDR3 protein, CDR3 DNA. A D gene is named only where the DNA matches it firmly. Only part of the rows carry a size: once, few, many, or a class if the clone is expanded.

v_call: TRBV6-5
cdr3_length: 14
j_call: TRBJ2-1
clone_size: -
d_call: TRBD2
cdr3_aa: CASSYGGSYNEQFF
cdr3_nt: TGTGCCAGCAGTTACGGCGGGAGCTACAATGAGCAGTTCTTC

v_call: TRBV18
cdr3_length: 18
j_call: TRBJ1-3
clone_size: -
d_call: TRBD1
cdr3_aa: CASSPRLARGLVGNTIYF
cdr3_nt: TGTGCCAGCTCACCGAGGCTGGCCAGGGGGCTCGTTGGAAACACCATATATTTT

v_call: TRBV18
cdr3_length: 17
j_call: TRBJ1-1
clone_size: -
d_call: TRBD1
cdr3_aa: CASSPPRAGGENTEAFF
cdr3_nt: TGTGCCAGCTCACCCCCACGGGCAGGGGGCGAGAACACTGAAGCTTTCTTT

v_call: TRBV15
cdr3_length: 15
j_call: TRBJ2-1
clone_size: -
d_call: -
cdr3_aa: CATSRKQTGHNEQFF
cdr3_nt: TGTGCCACCAGCAGGAAACAAACAGGGCACAATGAGCAGTTCTTC

v_call: TRBV11-2
cdr3_length: 17
j_call: TRBJ2-2
clone_size: -
d_call: -
cdr3_aa: CASSSRVPWRNTGELFF
cdr3_nt: TGTGCCAGCAGCTCCCGCGTACCCTGGAGGAACACCGGGGAGCTGTTTTTT

v_call: TRBV5-1
cdr3_length: 15
j_call: TRBJ2-3
clone_size: -
d_call: -
cdr3_aa: CASSVDSPHTDTQYF
cdr3_nt: TGCGCCAGCAGCGTTGACTCGCCACACACAGATACGCAGTATTTT

v_call: TRBV6-5
cdr3_length: 14
j_call: TRBJ2-3
clone_size: -
d_call: TRBD1
cdr3_aa: CASSTRDRSDTQYF
cdr3_nt: TGTGCCAGCAGTACCCGGGACAGGTCGGATACGCAGTATTTT

v_call: TRBV28
cdr3_length: 16
j_call: TRBJ2-5
clone_size: -
d_call: -
cdr3_aa: CASTVPEVGGQETQYF
cdr3_nt: TGTGCCAGCACCGTACCTGAGGTTGGCGGGCAAGAGACCCAGTACTTC

v_call: TRBV10-3
cdr3_length: 15
j_call: TRBJ2-2
clone_size: -
d_call: -
cdr3_aa: CAISVWGRDTGELFF
cdr3_nt: TGTGCCATCAGTGTTTGGGGGCGCGACACCGGGGAGCTGTTTTTT

v_call: TRBV3-1/TRBV3-2
cdr3_length: 18
j_call: TRBJ2-2
clone_size: -
d_call: -
cdr3_aa: CASSPLAQASENTGELFF
cdr3_nt: TGTGCCAGCAGCCCTCTTGCCCAGGCTAGCGAGAACACCGGGGAGCTGTTTTTT

v_call: TRBV28
cdr3_length: 15
j_call: TRBJ1-5
clone_size: few
d_call: -
cdr3_aa: CASSPPSGGRQPQHF
cdr3_nt: TGTGCCAGCAGTCCTCCCTCGGGGGGCAGGCAGCCCCAGCATTTT

v_call: TRBV5-4
cdr3_length: 17
j_call: TRBJ2-5
clone_size: few
d_call: TRBD2
cdr3_aa: CASSSNGLAGRGETQYF
cdr3_nt: TGTGCCAGCAGCTCCAATGGACTAGCGGGGCGGGGAGAGACCCAGTACTTC

v_call: TRBV4-2
cdr3_length: 19
j_call: TRBJ2-7
clone_size: -
d_call: TRBD2
cdr3_aa: CASSQGLAGEIGSSYEQYF
cdr3_nt: TGTGCCAGCAGCCAAGGACTAGCGGGAGAGATTGGGAGCTCCTACGAGCAGTACTTC

v_call: TRBV7-2
cdr3_length: 14
j_call: TRBJ1-2
clone_size: -
d_call: -
cdr3_aa: CASSLPGNNYGYTF
cdr3_nt: TGTGCCAGCAGCTTACCGGGGAACAACTATGGCTACACCTTC

v_call: TRBV2
cdr3_length: 13
j_call: TRBJ1-1
clone_size: once
d_call: -
cdr3_aa: CADRFGEGTEAFF
cdr3_nt: TGTGCCGACCGGTTTGGGGAGGGCACTGAAGCTTTCTTT

v_call: TRBV5-1
cdr3_length: 13
j_call: TRBJ1-3
clone_size: -
d_call: -
cdr3_aa: CASSSDIGNTIYF
cdr3_nt: TGCGCCAGCAGTTCGGACATCGGAAACACCATATATTTT

v_call: TRBV28
cdr3_length: 12
j_call: TRBJ2-1
clone_size: once
d_call: TRBD2
cdr3_aa: CASSPLAGVQFF
cdr3_nt: TGTGCCAGCAGTCCTTTAGCGGGAGTACAGTTCTTC

v_call: TRBV5-1
cdr3_length: 14
j_call: TRBJ1-5
clone_size: -
d_call: -
cdr3_aa: CASSPGSALQPQHF
cdr3_nt: TGCGCCAGCAGCCCTGGGAGCGCGCTTCAGCCCCAGCATTTT

v_call: TRBV19
cdr3_length: 14
j_call: TRBJ1-1
clone_size: -
d_call: TRBD1
cdr3_aa: CASSLGQAEGKAFF
cdr3_nt: TGTGCCAGTAGTTTGGGACAGGCTGAAGGTAAAGCTTTCTTT

v_call: TRBV18
cdr3_length: 16
j_call: TRBJ1-4
clone_size: -
d_call: TRBD1
cdr3_aa: CASSPDGRGLSEKLFF
cdr3_nt: TGTGCCAGCTCACCCGACGGCAGGGGGCTATCCGAAAAACTGTTTTTT

v_call: TRBV9
cdr3_length: 13
j_call: TRBJ2-4
clone_size: -
d_call: TRBD2
cdr3_aa: CASSVGTSGREYF
cdr3_nt: TGTGCCAGCAGCGTTGGGACTAGCGGGAGGGAGTACTTC

v_call: TRBV29-1
cdr3_length: 16
j_call: TRBJ2-3
clone_size: -
d_call: TRBD2
cdr3_aa: CSVSPSGRYITDTQYF
cdr3_nt: TGCAGCGTGTCGCCTAGCGGGAGGTACATCACAGATACGCAGTATTTT

v_call: TRBV29-1
cdr3_length: 14
j_call: TRBJ1-1
clone_size: -
d_call: -
cdr3_aa: CSATLPRIHTEAFF
cdr3_nt: TGCAGCGCAACCCTGCCTAGGATTCACACTGAAGCTTTCTTT

v_call: TRBV7-2
cdr3_length: 14
j_call: TRBJ2-5
clone_size: -
d_call: TRBD2
cdr3_aa: CASSLEAGKETQYF
cdr3_nt: TGTGCCAGCAGCTTAGAAGCGGGAAAAGAGACCCAGTACTTC

v_call: TRBV28
cdr3_length: 15
j_call: TRBJ2-2
clone_size: -
d_call: TRBD1
cdr3_aa: CASSSPGQGSGELFF
cdr3_nt: TGTGCCAGCAGTTCGCCGGGACAGGGATCCGGGGAGCTGTTTTTT

v_call: TRBV28
cdr3_length: 12
j_call: TRBJ1-5
clone_size: -
d_call: -
cdr3_aa: CASSLGPGPQHF
cdr3_nt: TGTGCCAGCAGTTTGGGGCCCGGGCCCCAGCATTTT

v_call: TRBV7-9
cdr3_length: 13
j_call: TRBJ2-1
clone_size: -
d_call: TRBD2
cdr3_aa: CASSWGGYNEQFF
cdr3_nt: TGTGCCAGCAGTTGGGGAGGGTACAATGAGCAGTTCTTC

v_call: TRBV27
cdr3_length: 13
j_call: TRBJ2-3
clone_size: -
d_call: -
cdr3_aa: CASSFGGADTQYF
cdr3_nt: TGTGCCAGCAGTTTCGGAGGGGCAGATACGCAGTATTTT

v_call: TRBV19
cdr3_length: 13
j_call: TRBJ1-2
clone_size: -
d_call: -
cdr3_aa: CASTPTGGNGYTF
cdr3_nt: TGTGCCAGTACCCCGACAGGTGGAAACGGCTACACCTTC

v_call: TRBV18
cdr3_length: 16
j_call: TRBJ1-1
clone_size: -
d_call: TRBD1
cdr3_aa: CASAGTGGLQNTEAFF
cdr3_nt: TGTGCCAGCGCCGGGACAGGGGGCCTTCAGAACACTGAAGCTTTCTTT

v_call: TRBV28
cdr3_length: 14
j_call: TRBJ1-1
clone_size: -
d_call: TRBD1
cdr3_aa: CASTLGQSRGEAFF
cdr3_nt: TGTGCCAGCACCCTGGGACAGAGCCGAGGGGAAGCTTTCTTT

v_call: TRBV5-1
cdr3_length: 15
j_call: TRBJ1-1
clone_size: -
d_call: TRBD1
cdr3_aa: CASSPTGGVGTEAFF
cdr3_nt: TGCGCCAGCAGCCCGACAGGGGGGGTCGGCACTGAAGCTTTCTTT

v_call: TRBV7-9
cdr3_length: 12
j_call: TRBJ2-7
clone_size: -
d_call: -
cdr3_aa: CASSQGVGEQYF
cdr3_nt: TGTGCCAGCAGCCAAGGGGTTGGGGAGCAGTACTTC

v_call: TRBV2
cdr3_length: 13
j_call: TRBJ1-5
clone_size: -
d_call: -
cdr3_aa: CASSRDSNQPQHF
cdr3_nt: TGTGCCAGCAGTCGAGATAGCAATCAGCCCCAGCATTTT